What follows is one TCR beta chain and its context. Germline-derived CDR1 and CDR2 are LGHDT and YNNKEL (reference sequence). J gave up 7 bases and V 0 bases, and 15 bases lay outside the gene matches. This CDR3 spans 18 amino acids. This entry comes from a study of blood T cell repertoires in COVID-19. Study in general: Nucleic acid was either cDNA or gDNA, and it came from T cells, B-cell-depleted T cells, or PBMCs.

Method: immunoSEQ multiplex PCR; TCRdb's copy keeps in-frame clones and lacks some. The repertoire has some 200,000 clones, 85% to 90% of them found once; the top ten carry roughly 5.7%. V usage is TRBV3-1 (or the pseudogene TRBV3-2) and J usage is TRBJ2-7; 10 bases map to TRBD1. Sequencing was performed on peripheral blood. This receptor was taken from a man older than 75 with acute or convalescent COVID-19. Here the CDR3 DNA reads TGTGCCAGCAGCCAAGATCCCTGGACAGGGGGAGGATCGGCGGAGCAGTACTTC. Protein sequence: CASSQDPWTGGGSAEQYF.